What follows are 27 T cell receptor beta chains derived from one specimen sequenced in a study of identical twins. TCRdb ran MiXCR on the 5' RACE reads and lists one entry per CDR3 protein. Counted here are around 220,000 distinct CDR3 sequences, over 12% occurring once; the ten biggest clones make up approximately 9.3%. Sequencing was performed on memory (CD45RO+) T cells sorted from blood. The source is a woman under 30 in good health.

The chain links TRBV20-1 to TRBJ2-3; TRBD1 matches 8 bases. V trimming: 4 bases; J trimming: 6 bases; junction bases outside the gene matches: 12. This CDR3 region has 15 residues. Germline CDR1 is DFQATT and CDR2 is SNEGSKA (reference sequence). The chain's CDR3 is CSANPETGARDTQYF. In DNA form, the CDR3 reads TGCAGTGCTAATCCCGAGACAGGGGCGAGGGATACGCAGTATTTT.

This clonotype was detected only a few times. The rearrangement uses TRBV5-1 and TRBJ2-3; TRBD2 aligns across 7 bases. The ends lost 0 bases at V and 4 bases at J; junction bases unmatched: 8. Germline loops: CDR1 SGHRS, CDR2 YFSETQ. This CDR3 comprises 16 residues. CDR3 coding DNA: TGCGCCAGCAGCTTGGCGTCGGGAGGACCTTCAGATACGCAGTATTTT. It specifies CASSLASGGPSDTQYF.

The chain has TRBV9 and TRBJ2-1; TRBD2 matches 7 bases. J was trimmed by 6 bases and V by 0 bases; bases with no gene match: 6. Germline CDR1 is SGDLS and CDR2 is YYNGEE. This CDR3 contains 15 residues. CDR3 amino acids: CASSVVSGSPNEQFF. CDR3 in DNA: TGTGCCAGCAGCGTAGTTAGCGGGTCCCCCAATGAGCAGTTCTTC.

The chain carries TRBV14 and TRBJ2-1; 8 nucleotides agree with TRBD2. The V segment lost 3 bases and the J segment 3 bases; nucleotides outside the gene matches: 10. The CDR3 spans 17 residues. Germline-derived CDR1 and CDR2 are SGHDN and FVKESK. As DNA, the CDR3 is TGTGCCAGCAGCCACGGGATAGCGGGGACCTACTACAATGAGCAGTTCTTC. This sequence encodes CASSHGIAGTYYNEQFF.

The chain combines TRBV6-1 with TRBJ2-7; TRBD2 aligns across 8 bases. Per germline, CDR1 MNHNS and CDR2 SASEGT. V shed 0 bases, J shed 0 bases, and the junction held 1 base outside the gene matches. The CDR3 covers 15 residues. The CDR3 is CASSEASGGSYEQYF. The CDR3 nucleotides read TGTGCCAGCAGTGAAGCCAGCGGGGGCTCCTACGAGCAGTACTTC.

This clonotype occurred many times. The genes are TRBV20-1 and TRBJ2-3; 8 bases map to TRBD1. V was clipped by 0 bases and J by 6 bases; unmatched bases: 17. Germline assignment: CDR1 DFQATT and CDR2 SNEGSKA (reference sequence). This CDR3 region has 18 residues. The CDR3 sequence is CSARDLMAGGRDADTQYF. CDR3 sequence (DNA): TGCAGTGCTAGAGATTTAATGGCAGGGGGCCGGGATGCGGATACGCAGTATTTT.

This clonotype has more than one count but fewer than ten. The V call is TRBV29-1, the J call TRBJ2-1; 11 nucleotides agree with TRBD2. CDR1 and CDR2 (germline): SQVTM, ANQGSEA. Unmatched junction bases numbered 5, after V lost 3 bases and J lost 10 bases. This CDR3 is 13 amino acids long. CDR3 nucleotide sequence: TGCAGCGTTGAGGTAGCGGGGGGGAGGGAGCAGTTCTTC. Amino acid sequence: CSVEVAGGREQFF.

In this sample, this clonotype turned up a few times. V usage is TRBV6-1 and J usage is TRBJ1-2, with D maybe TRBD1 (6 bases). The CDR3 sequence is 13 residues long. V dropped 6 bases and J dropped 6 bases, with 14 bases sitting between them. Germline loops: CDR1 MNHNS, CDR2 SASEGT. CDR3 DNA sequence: TGTGCCAGCAGAACCGGGACAAAGGATGGCTACACCTTC. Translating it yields CASRTGTKDGYTF.

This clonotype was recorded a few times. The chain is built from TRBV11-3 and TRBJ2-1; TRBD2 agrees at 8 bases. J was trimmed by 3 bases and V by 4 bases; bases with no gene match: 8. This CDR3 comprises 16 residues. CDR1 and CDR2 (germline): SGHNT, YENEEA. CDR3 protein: CASSSWGSGGYNEQFF. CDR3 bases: TGTGCCAGCAGCTCTTGGGGCAGCGGGGGCTACAATGAGCAGTTCTTC.

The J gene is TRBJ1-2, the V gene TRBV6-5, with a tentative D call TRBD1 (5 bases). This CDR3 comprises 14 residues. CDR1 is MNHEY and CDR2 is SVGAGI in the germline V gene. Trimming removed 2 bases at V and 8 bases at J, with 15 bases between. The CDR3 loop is CASSYTGGVGGYTF. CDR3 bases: TGTGCCAGCAGTTACACCGGGGGGGTCGGAGGCTACACCTTC.

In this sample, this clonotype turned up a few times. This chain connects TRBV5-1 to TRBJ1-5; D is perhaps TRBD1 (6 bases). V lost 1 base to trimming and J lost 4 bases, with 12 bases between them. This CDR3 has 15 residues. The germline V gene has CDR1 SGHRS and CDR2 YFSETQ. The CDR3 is CASSLSPGDNQPQHF. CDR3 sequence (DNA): TGCGCCAGCAGCTTGTCCCCAGGGGATAATCAGCCCCAGCATTTT.

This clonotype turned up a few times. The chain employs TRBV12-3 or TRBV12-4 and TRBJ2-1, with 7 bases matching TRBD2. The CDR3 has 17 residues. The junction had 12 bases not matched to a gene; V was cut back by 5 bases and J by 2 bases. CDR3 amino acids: CASSDRGRESTYNEQFF. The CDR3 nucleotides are TGTGCCAGCAGTGACCGGGGGAGGGAGAGTACCTACAATGAGCAGTTCTTC.

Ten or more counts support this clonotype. CDR3 nucleotides: TGTGCCAGCAGCTATAGCGGGAGCGGCTACGAGCAGTACTTC. Translating it yields CASSYSGSGYEQYF. This chain links TRBV7-2 with TRBJ2-7; 9 bases map to TRBD2. CDR3 length: 14 amino acids. The V gene's germline CDR1 is SGHTA and CDR2 FQGNSA. Trimming removed 4 bases from V and 3 bases from J; junction bases left unmatched: 4.

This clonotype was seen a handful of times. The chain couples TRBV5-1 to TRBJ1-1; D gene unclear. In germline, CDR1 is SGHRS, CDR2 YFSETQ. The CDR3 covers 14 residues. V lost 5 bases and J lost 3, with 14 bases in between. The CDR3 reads CASRLKGGDTEAFF. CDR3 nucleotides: TGCGCCAGCAGGCTGAAAGGAGGAGACACTGAAGCTTTCTTT. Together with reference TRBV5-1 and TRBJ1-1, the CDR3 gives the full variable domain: KAGVTQTPRYLIKTRGQQVTLSCSPISGHRSVSWYQQTPGQGLQFLFEYFSETQRNKGNFPGRFSGRQFSNSRSEMNVSTLELGDSALYLCASRLKGGDTEAFFGQGTRLTVV.

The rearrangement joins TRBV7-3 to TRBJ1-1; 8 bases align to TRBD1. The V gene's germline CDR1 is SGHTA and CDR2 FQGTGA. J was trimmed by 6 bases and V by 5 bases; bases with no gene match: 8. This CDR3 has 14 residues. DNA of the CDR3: TGTGCCAGCAGCCCCGGACAGGGTTCCGCTGAAGCTTTCTTT. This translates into CASSPGQGSAEAFF.

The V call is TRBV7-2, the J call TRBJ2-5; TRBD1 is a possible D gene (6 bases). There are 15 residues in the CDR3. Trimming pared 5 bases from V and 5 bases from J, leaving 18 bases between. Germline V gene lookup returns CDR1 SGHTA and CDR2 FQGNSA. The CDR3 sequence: CASSPRTALRETQYF. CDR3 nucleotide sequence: TGTGCCAGCAGCCCTCGGACAGCCCTGCGGGAGACCCAGTACTTC.

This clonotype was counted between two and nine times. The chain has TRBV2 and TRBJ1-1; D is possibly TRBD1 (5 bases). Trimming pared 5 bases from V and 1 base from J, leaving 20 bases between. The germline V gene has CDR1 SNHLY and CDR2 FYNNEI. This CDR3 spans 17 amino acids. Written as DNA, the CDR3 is TGTGCCAGCAGTCCAATCCGGGACCGTCACAAGAACACTGAAGCTTTCTTT. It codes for CASSPIRDRHKNTEAFF.

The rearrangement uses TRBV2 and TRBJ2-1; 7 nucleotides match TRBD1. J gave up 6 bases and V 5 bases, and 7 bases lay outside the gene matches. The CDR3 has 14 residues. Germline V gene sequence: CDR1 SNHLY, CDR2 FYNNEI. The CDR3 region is CASSPDRAFNEQFF. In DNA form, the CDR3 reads TGTGCCAGCAGTCCCGACAGGGCTTTCAATGAGCAGTTCTTC.

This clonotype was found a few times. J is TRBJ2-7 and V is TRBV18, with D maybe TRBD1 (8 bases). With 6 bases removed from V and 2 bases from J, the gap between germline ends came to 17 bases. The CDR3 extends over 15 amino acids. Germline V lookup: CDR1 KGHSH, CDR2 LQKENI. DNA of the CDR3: TGTGCCAGCTCCCTCAACAGGGGGGGGGCCTACGAGCAGTACTTC. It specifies CASSLNRGGAYEQYF.

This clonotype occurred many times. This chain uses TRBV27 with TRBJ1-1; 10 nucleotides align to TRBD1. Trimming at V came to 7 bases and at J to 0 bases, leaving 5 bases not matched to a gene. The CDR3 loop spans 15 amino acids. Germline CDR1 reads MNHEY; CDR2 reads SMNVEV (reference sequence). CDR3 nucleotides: TGTGCCAGCACAGTGACAGGGGGCTTGAACACTGAAGCTTTCTTT. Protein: CASTVTGGLNTEAFF.

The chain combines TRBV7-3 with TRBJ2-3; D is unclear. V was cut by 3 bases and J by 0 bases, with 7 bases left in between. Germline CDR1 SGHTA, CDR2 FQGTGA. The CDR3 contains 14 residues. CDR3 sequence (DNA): TGTGCCAGCAGCTTGACCCAGAGCACAGATACGCAGTATTTT. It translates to CASSLTQSTDTQYF.

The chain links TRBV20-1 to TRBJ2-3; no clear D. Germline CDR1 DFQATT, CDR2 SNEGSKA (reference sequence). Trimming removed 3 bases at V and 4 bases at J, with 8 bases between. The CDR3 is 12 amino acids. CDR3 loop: CSASPLADTQYF. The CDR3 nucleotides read TGCAGTGCTAGCCCCCTAGCAGATACGCAGTATTTT.

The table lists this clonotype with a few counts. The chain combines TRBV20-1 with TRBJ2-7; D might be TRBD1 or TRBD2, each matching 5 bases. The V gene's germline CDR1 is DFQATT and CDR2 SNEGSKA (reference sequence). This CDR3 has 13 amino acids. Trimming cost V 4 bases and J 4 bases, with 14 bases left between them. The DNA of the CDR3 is TGCAGTGCTACTTTTCCGGGACCGTACGAGCAGTACTTC. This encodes CSATFPGPYEQYF.

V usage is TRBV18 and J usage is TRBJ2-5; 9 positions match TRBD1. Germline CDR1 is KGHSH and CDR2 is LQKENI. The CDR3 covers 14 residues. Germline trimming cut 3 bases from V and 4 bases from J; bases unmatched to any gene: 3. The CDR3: CASSPDRGLETQYF. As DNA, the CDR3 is TGTGCCAGCTCACCGGACAGGGGTTTAGAGACCCAGTACTTC.

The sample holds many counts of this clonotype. The CDR3 here is CASTPLIGTEAFF. In DNA, the CDR3 is TGTGCCAGCACCCCTCTTATCGGCACTGAAGCTTTCTTT. This sequence joins TRBV12-3 or TRBV12-4 and TRBJ1-1, with D unresolved. Deletions cut 7 bases from V and 4 bases from J, with 13 bases between. The CDR3 is made up of 13 amino acids.

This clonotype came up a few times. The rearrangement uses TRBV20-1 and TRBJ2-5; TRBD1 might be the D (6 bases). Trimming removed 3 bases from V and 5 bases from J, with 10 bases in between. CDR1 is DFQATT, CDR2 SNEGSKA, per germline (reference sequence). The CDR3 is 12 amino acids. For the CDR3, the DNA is TGCAGTGCTAGTGCAGGGGAGGAGACCCAGTACTTC. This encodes CSASAGEETQYF.

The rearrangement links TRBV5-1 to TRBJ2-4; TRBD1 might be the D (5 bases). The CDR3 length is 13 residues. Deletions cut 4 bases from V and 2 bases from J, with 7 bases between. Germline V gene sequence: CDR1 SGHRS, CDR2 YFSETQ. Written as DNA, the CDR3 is TGCGCCAGCAGCGGGGCACCCAAAAACATTCAGTACTTC. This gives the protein CASSGAPKNIQYF. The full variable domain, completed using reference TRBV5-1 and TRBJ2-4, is KAGVTQTPRYLIKTRGQQVTLSCSPISGHRSVSWYQQTPGQGLQFLFEYFSETQRNKGNFPGRFSGRQFSNSRSEMNVSTLELGDSALYLCASSGAPKNIQYFGAGTRLSVL.